This is a list of T cell receptor beta chains from one sample in a study of blood T cell repertoires in COVID-19. Repertoires were generated with immunoSEQ multiplex PCR, while TCRdb's copy carries only in-frame clones and drops some. The sample lists hundreds of thousands of clones, around 90% occurring once. The sequenced sample consisted of PBMCs or T cells enriched from blood (not recorded which). These TCRs come from a man between 60 and 75 years old who had recovered from COVID-19. The CDR3 runs from the conserved cysteine through the conserved F or W. The D gene is left open where the match is weak. The listing skips clone size in some rows; elsewhere it reads once, few, many or a size class.

d_gene	v_gene	abundance	j_gene	CDR3aa	CDR3nt
TRBD2	TRBV9	.	TRBJ2-1	CASSVLAGAYNEQFF	TGTGCCAGCAGCGTACTAGCGGGAGCCTACAATGAGCAGTTCTTC
.	TRBV7-9	.	TRBJ1-2	CASSQDRNYGYTF	TGTGCCAGCAGCCAAGACAGGAACTATGGCTACACCTTC
TRBD2	TRBV5-1	.	TRBJ2-2	CASSLVAGATGELFF	TGCGCCAGCAGCTTAGTAGCGGGAGCCACCGGGGAGCTGTTTTTT
.	TRBV7-9	.	TRBJ1-1	CASSLGQEAFF	TGTGCCAGCAGCTTAGGACAGGAAGCTTTCTTT
TRBD1	TRBV7-9	.	TRBJ2-1	CASSLGQGLINEQFF	TGTGCCAGCAGCTTAGGACAGGGGTTGATCAATGAGCAGTTCTTC
TRBD1	TRBV6-1	.	TRBJ1-1	CASSESRGRRPEAFF	TGTGCCAGCAGTGAAAGTAGGGGGCGAAGGCCTGAAGCTTTCTTT
.	TRBV10-2	.	TRBJ1-2	CAGSTAGGYGYTF	TGCGCCGGTTCGACAGCCGGGGGCTATGGCTACACCTTC
.	TRBV4-3	.	TRBJ1-6	CASSQEVADSYNSPLHF	TGCGCCAGCAGCCAAGAGGTGGCAGACTCCTATAATTCACCCCTCCACTTT
.	TRBV9	.	TRBJ2-7	CASSVDAAGYEQYF	TGTGCCAGCAGCGTAGACGCTGCGGGCTACGAGCAGTACTTC
TRBD1	TRBV5-1	.	TRBJ2-3	CASSLGTGGSTDTQYF	TGCGCCAGCAGCTTGGGGACAGGGGGGAGCACAGATACGCAGTATTTT
TRBD1	TRBV19	.	TRBJ1-6	CATTRDREVNSPLHF	TGTGCCACCACCCGGGACAGGGAGGTAAATTCACCCCTCCACTTT
TRBD2	TRBV29-1	.	TRBJ2-1	CSAPGGSGRAGEQFF	TGCAGCGCCCCGGGGGGGAGCGGGAGGGCAGGTGAGCAGTTCTTC
.	TRBV11-3	.	TRBJ2-7	CASSLDQATYEQYF	TGTGCCAGCAGCTTAGATCAGGCGACCTACGAGCAGTACTTC
.	TRBV7-9	.	TRBJ2-1	CASSEKRKTYNEQFF	TGTGCCAGCAGCGAAAAGAGGAAAACCTACAATGAGCAGTTCTTC
.	TRBV14	.	TRBJ1-2	CASSHSGSSYGYTF	TGTGCCAGCAGCCATTCGGGGTCTAGCTATGGCTACACCTTC
.	TRBV18	.	TRBJ2-7	CASSPTAPGGSYEQYF	TGTGCCAGCTCACCAACGGCCCCCGGGGGTTCCTACGAGCAGTACTTC
.	TRBV7-9	.	TRBJ1-5	CASTTGDNQPQHF	TGTGCCAGCACCACGGGTGACAATCAGCCCCAGCATTTT
.	TRBV4-2	.	TRBJ1-1	CASSSSGTGNTEAFF	TGTGCCAGCAGCTCCTCAGGAACAGGTAACACTGAAGCTTTCTTT
.	TRBV7-9	.	TRBJ1-3	CASSRVSSGNTIYF	TGTGCCAGCAGCAGGGTTAGCTCTGGAAACACCATATATTTT
TRBD1	TRBV7-9	.	TRBJ1-2	CASQPTPGGKDYGYTF	TGTGCCAGCCAACCAACACCAGGGGGCAAGGACTATGGCTACACCTTC
.	TRBV6-5	.	TRBJ1-2	CASIGDGKFGYGYTF	TGTGCCAGCATCGGAGATGGCAAATTCGGCTATGGCTACACCTTC
.	TRBV2	.	TRBJ2-5	CASSRAAQETQYF	TGTGCCAGCAGCAGGGCAGCTCAAGAGACCCAGTACTTC
TRBD1	TRBV19	.	TRBJ1-1	CASSIRAGTGGFAFF	TGTGCCAGTAGTATTCGGGCCGGGACAGGGGGCTTCGCTTTCTTT
.	TRBV21-1	.	TRBJ2-5	CASSKALWGGHPETQYF	TGTGCCAGCAGCAAAGCGCTTTGGGGGGGACACCCAGAGACCCAGTACTTC
TRBD1	TRBV3-1/TRBV3-2	.	TRBJ1-3	CASSQLRTGAGNTIYF	TGTGCCAGCAGCCAACTCCGGACAGGGGCTGGAAACACCATATATTTT
.	TRBV6-2/TRBV6-3	.	TRBJ2-7	CASSGERGQSYEQYF	TGTGCCAGCAGTGGTGAGCGGGGACAATCCTACGAGCAGTACTTC
.	TRBV4-1	few	TRBJ2-7	CASSQEGADSSYEQYF	TGCGCCAGCAGCCAAGAGGGGGCTGATAGCTCCTACGAGCAGTACTTC
.	TRBV5-4	.	TRBJ1-2	CASSPWTENGYTF	TGTGCCAGCAGCCCCTGGACAGAGAATGGCTACACCTTC
TRBD1	TRBV10-3	.	TRBJ1-5	CAISGQGSQPQHF	TGTGCCATCAGTGGACAGGGGTCTCAGCCCCAGCATTTT
TRBD1	TRBV6-1	once	TRBJ1-1	CASSDHRWTGSNTEAFF	TGTGCCAGCAGTGACCACAGATGGACAGGGAGTAACACTGAAGCTTTCTTT
TRBD2	TRBV23-1	.	TRBJ2-1	CASSRFVAGGPEGEQFF	TGCGCCAGCAGTCGCTTCGTAGCGGGAGGGCCCGAAGGTGAGCAGTTCTTC
TRBD2	TRBV7-6	once	TRBJ2-3	CASSSMPRGVTDTQYF	TGTGCCAGCAGCTCCATGCCCCGGGGGGTTACAGATACGCAGTATTTT
.	TRBV5-4	.	TRBJ2-1	CASRGGGTVNYNEQFF	TGTGCCAGCAGGGGAGGAGGAACAGTTAACTACAATGAGCAGTTCTTC
.	TRBV9	.	TRBJ1-1	CASSVSGRSTEAFF	TGTGCCAGCAGCGTATCAGGGCGTTCCACTGAAGCTTTCTTT
.	TRBV4-1	.	TRBJ2-7	CASKQTDFSYEQYF	TGCGCCAGTAAACAGACGGATTTCTCCTACGAGCAGTACTTC
TRBD1	TRBV11-2	.	TRBJ1-3	CASTGQGMSSGNTIYF	TGTGCCAGCACCGGACAGGGGATGAGCTCTGGAAACACCATATATTTT
.	TRBV21-1	.	TRBJ1-1	CASSRGLEGVNTEAFF	TGTGCCAGCAGCAGAGGGTTAGAGGGAGTGAACACTGAAGCTTTCTTT
TRBD1	TRBV15	.	TRBJ1-5	CATSSGRGLISYSQPQHF	TGTGCCACCAGCAGCGGAAGGGGGCTAATTTCTTATAGTCAGCCCCAGCATTTT
TRBD2	TRBV27	.	TRBJ2-3	CASSPRTRLAGITDTQYF	TGTGCCAGCAGTCCCCGAACCCGACTAGCGGGGATCACAGATACGCAGTATTTT
.	TRBV9	.	TRBJ1-1	CASSVSGTRNTEAFF	TGTGCCAGCAGCGTTTCTGGGACACGGAACACTGAAGCTTTCTTT
TRBD2	TRBV7-9	.	TRBJ2-3	CASSFSGSDTDTQYF	TGTGCCAGCAGCTTTAGCGGGAGCGACACAGATACGCAGTATTTT
TRBD1	TRBV28	.	TRBJ2-5	CASSAGTGGSFQETQYF	TGTGCCAGCAGTGCCGGGACAGGGGGCTCGTTCCAAGAGACCCAGTACTTC
TRBD1	TRBV6-6	.	TRBJ1-3	CASKDSQGARHTIYF	TGTGCCAGCAAAGATTCGCAGGGGGCGCGGCACACCATATATTTT
TRBD1	TRBV19	.	TRBJ1-2	CASSKGQGRYYGYTF	TGTGCCAGTAGTAAGGGACAGGGCCGGTACTATGGCTACACCTTC
.	TRBV27	.	TRBJ2-1	CASSFISGTTYNEQFF	TGTGCCAGCAGTTTCATCAGCGGAACTACTTACAATGAGCAGTTCTTC
.	TRBV2	.	TRBJ2-1	CASSREQPSYNEQFF	TGTGCCAGCAGTCGGGAGCAACCTTCCTACAATGAGCAGTTCTTC